This T cell receptor (beta chain) originates from a study of blood T cell repertoires in COVID-19. Overall study: T cells, B-cell-depleted T cells, or PBMCs provided the cDNA or gDNA that served as material.

Germline assignment: CDR1 SGHTA and CDR2 FQGNSA. This CDR3 region has 14 residues. The junction had 4 bases not matched to a gene; V was cut back by 5 bases and J by 3 bases. Repertoires were generated with immunoSEQ multiplex PCR, while TCRdb's copy carries only in-frame clones and drops some. Of over 250,000 clones in the sample, around 90% were seen once. This chain links TRBV7-2 with TRBJ2-7; 10 nucleotides line up with TRBD1. The sequence was obtained from a young woman with acute or convalescent COVID-19. The specimen was peripheral blood. The CDR3: CASSRTGGDYEQYF. The CDR3 DNA follows: TGTGCCAGCAGCCGGACAGGGGGGGACTACGAGCAGTACTTC.